The 20 T cell receptor beta chains below all came from one sample that was sequenced in a study of Graves' ophthalmopathy and Graves' hyperthyroidism. Amplified material comprised TCR beta CDR3 regions derived from RNA transcripts. The first round was an RT-PCR with HTBI primers, and the second round was a multiplex PCR. TCRdb independently ran MiXCR on the multiplex PCR reads; one entry per CDR3 protein. The sample contains approximately 1.2 million distinct CDR3 sequences, about 36% of which appear only once. Sequencing was done on a sample of peripheral blood or thyroid tissue (not recorded which). Source of these receptors: an adult man with Graves' hyperthyroidism.

This chain links TRBV7-9 with TRBJ1-2; TRBD1 matches at 8 bases. After removal of 4 bases from V and 8 bases from J, the junction contained 9 bases not matched to a gene. Per the germline V gene, CDR1 is SEHNR and CDR2 is FQNEAQ (reference sequence). The CDR3 has 14 amino acids. CDR3 sequence (DNA): TGTGCCAGCAGCTACGGACAGGGAGGAAGGGGCTACACCTTC. It is translated as CASSYGQGGRGYTF.

About this clonotype itself: It may be a read error: a sequence one base away is much more abundant. This chain joins TRBV19 and TRBJ1-2; perhaps TRBD1 as D (6 bases). The CDR3 spans 14 residues. Germline V gives CDR1 LNHDA, CDR2 SQIVND (reference sequence). The CDR3 sequence is CVSSGGTPLDGYTF. The CDR3 DNA follows: TGTGTCAGTTCCGGTGGGACACCCCTCGATGGCTACACCTTC.

This chain links TRBV10-2 with TRBJ1-5; D gene uncertain. Deletions cut 4 bases from V and 3 bases from J, with 10 bases between. The CDR3 totals 14 residues. CDR1 and CDR2 from the germline V gene are WSHSY and SAAADI. CDR3: CASSGNTDNQPQHF. In DNA, the CDR3 is TGCGCCAGCAGTGGAAACACGGACAATCAGCCCCAGCATTTT.

The chain links TRBV5-1 to TRBJ1-3; tentatively, D is TRBD1 (5 bases). This CDR3 has 14 residues. Trimming removed 5 bases from V and 2 bases from J, with 11 bases in between. The V gene's germline CDR1 is SGHRS and CDR2 YFSETQ. The CDR3 is CASRAGDAGNTIYF. Here the CDR3 DNA reads TGCGCCAGCAGGGCGGGGGACGCTGGAAACACCATATATTTT.

This clonotype has just a few counts. The junction differs from germline at one of its ends, possibly a read error. The J gene is TRBJ1-1, the V gene TRBV5-1, with D uncertain. Germline V gives CDR1 SGHRS, CDR2 YFSETQ. The CDR3 consists of 12 residues. CDR3 nucleotides: TGTGCCAGCAGCACCCCCGGCGCTGAAGCTTTCTTT. Translating gives CASSTPGAEAFF.

The sample holds many counts of this clonotype. The chain has TRBV27 and TRBJ1-2; D not resolved. Germline lookup yields CDR1 MNHEY and CDR2 SMNVEV (reference sequence). The CDR3 contains 13 residues. V lost 8 bases and J lost 3, with 13 bases in between. CDR3 coding DNA: TGTGCCAGCCGACGCGCCGATGACTATGGCTACACCTTC. Its protein is CASRRADDYGYTF.

V gene TRBV20-1 combines with J gene TRBJ2-7, with 8 bases matching TRBD1. The CDR3 runs to 13 residues. V dropped 6 bases and J dropped 7; count of bases not matched to a gene: 11. Germline values: CDR1 DFQATT, CDR2 SNEGSKA (reference sequence). The CDR3 DNA follows: TGCAGTGCCTTCGGGCAGGGGGCGGAGGAGCAGTACTTC. As protein: CSAFGQGAEEQYF.

The chain joins TRBV15 to TRBJ2-5; D unclear. Trimming pared 3 bases from V and 9 bases from J, leaving 11 bases between. The CDR3 is 12 residues long. CDR1 and CDR2 from the germline V gene are LNHNV and YYDKDF (reference sequence). In nucleotides, the CDR3 is TGTGCCACCAGCAGGGGAAGTGGGCCCCAGTACTTC. Residues: CATSRGSGPQYF.

This clonotype came up a few times. The rearrangement links TRBV28 to TRBJ1-1; no definite D call. Germline assignment: CDR1 MDHEN and CDR2 SYDVKM. The CDR3 extends over 14 amino acids. The germline V and J ends were trimmed by 1 base and 5 bases, with 11 bases remaining between them. The CDR3 nucleotides are TGTGCCAGCAGTTTATTGGGCACGAGGACTGAAGCTTTCTTT. The encoded protein is CASSLLGTRTEAFF.

This clonotype was observed many times. The chain has TRBV9 and TRBJ2-7; 8 bases agree with TRBD1. The V gene's germline CDR1 is SGDLS and CDR2 YYNGEE. The CDR3 contains 15 residues. Trimming at V came to 2 bases and at J to 2 bases, leaving 6 bases not matched to a gene. Here the CDR3 reads CASSVSGTGAYEQYF. The CDR3 DNA follows: TGTGCCAGCAGCGTCTCCGGGACAGGAGCCTACGAGCAGTACTTC.

The sample holds many counts of this clonotype. DNA of the CDR3: TGTGCCAGCAGTATCCAGGGAAACTATGGCTACACCTTC. This encodes CASSIQGNYGYTF. The rearrangement joins TRBV6-2 or TRBV6-3 to TRBJ1-2, with TRBD1 as a possible D gene (5 bases). This CDR3 has 13 residues. Germline V gives CDR1 MNHEY, CDR2 SVGEGT. Trimming took 5 bases from V and 2 from J, leaving 9 bases between them.

This clonotype was recorded at least ten times. This chain links TRBV7-9 with TRBJ1-6; a possible D gene is TRBD1 (5 bases). V gave up 5 bases and J gave up 7 bases, with 24 bases separating them. Germline assignment: CDR1 SEHNR and CDR2 FQNEAQ (reference sequence). This CDR3 is built from 18 residues. In DNA form, the CDR3 reads TGTGCCAGCAGCCTTATAAATGGTCGACCGGGACGAAATTCACCCCTCCACTTT. Translation: CASSLINGRPGRNSPLHF.

The gene calls are TRBV7-2 and TRBJ2-7, with D possibly matching TRBD2 (5 bases). V dropped 5 bases and J dropped 2 bases, with 19 bases sitting between them. This CDR3 has 16 amino acids. Germline lookup yields CDR1 SGHTA and CDR2 FQGNSA. The CDR3 loop is CASSPQGRGPTYEQYF. CDR3 DNA: TGTGCCAGCAGCCCCCAAGGACGGGGTCCGACCTACGAGCAGTACTTC.

V and J are TRBV7-9 and TRBJ2-6; TRBD2 might be the D (6 bases). Trimming removed 5 bases from V and 0 bases from J, with 14 bases in between. The CDR3 runs 17 residues. Germline-derived CDR1 and CDR2 are SEHNR and FQNEAQ (reference sequence). CDR3 coding DNA: TGTGCCAGCAGCCCGACGGGGGAGCTCTCTGGGGCCAACGTCCTGACTTTC. Translating it yields CASSPTGELSGANVLTF.

V gene TRBV25-1 combines with J gene TRBJ1-1, with 12 bases fitting TRBD1. V was clipped by 5 bases and J by 7 bases; unmatched bases: 17. The CDR3 has 18 amino acids. CDR1 MGHDK and CDR2 SYGVNS come from the germline V gene. The chain's CDR3 is CASSPRDRGRLEWVEAFF. DNA for the CDR3: TGTGCCAGCAGTCCCCGGGACAGGGGGCGACTGGAATGGGTTGAAGCTTTCTTT.

This clonotype has a count of ten or more. The genes are TRBV29-1 and TRBJ2-7, with 13 bases that match TRBD2. This CDR3 has 14 amino acids. Germline assignment: CDR1 SQVTM and CDR2 ANQGSEA. The V and J ends lost 2 bases and 8 bases, in that order; junction bases with no gene match: 6. Here the CDR3 reads CSVESGTSGMQQYF. DNA of the CDR3: TGCAGCGTTGAATCCGGGACTAGCGGGATGCAGCAGTACTTC.

Notes on this clonotype: This likely comes from a read error, as the CDR3 has no conserved phenylalanine or tryptophan at its end. This chain uses TRBV7-9 with TRBJ2-5, with D unclear. The germline V gene has CDR1 SEHNR and CDR2 FQNEAQ (reference sequence). Trimming took 5 bases from V and 9 from J, leaving 13 bases between them. The CDR3 contains 12 residues. The DNA for the CDR3 is TGTGCCAGCAGCCTTGTAGGCAAGCCCCAGTACTAC. It translates to CASSLVGKPQYY.

As concerns this clonotype: At one end the junction does not follow the germline gene, possibly because of a read error. The chain links TRBV10-2 to TRBJ1-2, with a possible D match to TRBD1 (5 bases). Per the germline V gene, CDR1 is WSHSY and CDR2 is SAAADI. The CDR3 covers 13 residues. CDR3 residues: CANSEGEGYGYTF. The CDR3 nucleotides read TGCGCCAACAGTGAAGGGGAGGGCTATGGCTACACCTTC.

The rearrangement uses TRBV9 and TRBJ1-2; a possible D gene is TRBD1 (5 bases). Germline V CDR1 and CDR2: SGDLS, YYNGEE. The CDR3 totals 16 residues. V lost 4 bases and J 4 bases, leaving 20 bases between the germline ends. The CDR3 bases are TGTGCCAGCAGCCAAACACAGGTTGGCGCCCGCTATGGCTACACCTTC. Translation gives CASSQTQVGARYGYTF.

This clonotype was picked up many times. The V gene is TRBV19, the J gene TRBJ2-7; 9 bases match TRBD1. The CDR3 consists of 14 residues. Germline assignment: CDR1 LNHDA and CDR2 SQIVND (reference sequence). The V segment lost 8 bases and the J segment 4 bases; nucleotides outside the gene matches: 9. This CDR3 reads CASSGTGTGYEQYF. The CDR3 DNA sequence: TGTGCCAGTTCCGGGACAGGGACGGGGTACGAGCAGTACTTC.